Each of the 21 T cell receptor beta chains below was sequenced from the same sample in a study of T cell responses to AZD1222 COVID-19 vaccine. Here immunoSEQ multiplex PCR was the method, and the copy in TCRdb shows in-frame clones only, minus some. The sample yields 60,000 to 75,000 clones, about 89% seen once. The source was peripheral blood, collected 28 days after the second AZD1222 dose. The receptor source for this set is an adult who received the AZD1222 COVID-19 vaccine.

The genes are TRBV3-1 (or the pseudogene TRBV3-2) and TRBJ2-2; the D gene is possibly TRBD1 (5 bases). This CDR3 has 15 amino acids. Germline V gene sequence: CDR1 LGHDT, CDR2 YNNKEL (reference sequence). Trimming took off 5 bases at V and 5 bases at J, with 15 bases between the two ends. CDR3 coding DNA: TGTGCCAGCAGCAGGGGCGCGAGCCGGACCGGGGAGCTGTTTTTT. It encodes CASSRGASRTGELFF.

The gene calls are TRBV4-1 and TRBJ2-2; 9 nucleotides line up with TRBD2. Trimming took 8 bases from V and 1 from J; bases not matched to a gene: 8. The CDR3 has 16 amino acids. The germline CDR1 and CDR2 sequences are MGHRA and YSYEKL. The CDR3 spells CASRNRLAVNTGELFF. In DNA, the CDR3 is TGCGCCAGCCGAAACCGACTAGCGGTGAACACCGGGGAGCTGTTTTTT.

The chain uses TRBV4-1 and TRBJ1-3; 8 bases fit TRBD1. Germline-derived CDR1 and CDR2 are MGHRA and YSYEKL. V trimming: 2 bases; J trimming: 0 bases; junction bases outside the gene matches: 3. CDR3 length equals 16 residues. CDR3 sequence: CASSQPTGASGNTIYF. CDR3 nucleotides: TGCGCCAGCAGCCAACCGACAGGGGCCTCTGGAAACACCATATATTTT.

The CDR3 sequence is CASSQGTSKVREQFF. The CDR3 coding sequence is TGTGCCAGCAGCCAAGGGACTAGCAAGGTCAGGGAGCAGTTCTTC. The V gene is TRBV3-1 (or the pseudogene TRBV3-2), the J gene TRBJ2-1; TRBD2 aligns across 8 bases. J lost 10 bases, V lost 1 base, and 9 bases had no gene match. CDR1 and CDR2 (germline): LGHDT, YNNKEL (reference sequence). The CDR3 extends over 15 amino acids.

This chain links TRBV18 with TRBJ1-5; D may be TRBD1 (6 bases). Germline values: CDR1 KGHSH, CDR2 LQKENI. The germline V and J ends were trimmed by 5 bases and 5 bases, with 16 bases remaining between them. This CDR3 is built from 15 residues. The CDR3 DNA reads TGTGCCAGCTCAGGCGGGTCTGGGGGCGATCAGCCCCAGCATTTT. Its protein is CASSGGSGGDQPQHF. Full variable domain (rest looked up from reference TRBV18 and TRBJ1-5): NAGVMQNPRHLVRRRGQEARLRCSPMKGHSHVYWYRQLPEEGLKFMVYLQKENIIDESGMPKERFSAEFPKEGPSILRIQQVVRGDSAAYFCASSGGSGGDQPQHFGDGTRLSIL.

V usage is TRBV5-1 and J usage is TRBJ1-2; no clear D gene. CDR1 and CDR2 from the germline V gene are SGHRS and YFSETQ. V was pared by 7 bases and J by 7 bases, with 14 bases between. The CDR3 is 12 residues long. The DNA of the CDR3 is TGCGCCAGCGGAAGGCGGTCCCCTGGCTACACCTTC. Translated: CASGRRSPGYTF.

This rearrangement joins TRBV29-1 to TRBJ2-5, with a possible D match to TRBD2 (5 bases). Germline V lookup: CDR1 SQVTM, CDR2 ANQGSEA. Trimming stripped 5 bases from V and 1 base from J, with 11 bases between. There are 13 residues in the CDR3. The CDR3 region is CSVLRELQETQYF. CDR3 sequence (DNA): TGCAGCGTTTTGAGGGAACTCCAAGAGACCCAGTACTTC.

The gene calls are TRBV19 and TRBJ1-1; 8 bases agree with TRBD1. This CDR3 is 14 amino acids long. CDR1 is LNHDA, CDR2 SQIVND, per germline (reference sequence). The V gene end was trimmed by 10 bases and the J gene end by 4 bases; junction bases not matched to a gene: 11. This CDR3 is CATAQGTGGTEAFF. The CDR3 nucleotides are TGTGCCACCGCTCAGGGGACAGGAGGCACTGAAGCTTTCTTT.

The CDR3: CASRGTGLYGYTF. CDR3 sequence (DNA): TGTGCCAGCAGAGGAACAGGCCTCTATGGCTACACCTTC. V is TRBV6-5 and J is TRBJ1-2; D might be TRBD1 (5 bases). The CDR3 contains 13 residues. Trimming left V 6 bases short and J 4 bases short, with 12 bases between. CDR1 is MNHEY and CDR2 is SVGAGI in the germline V gene.

The chain couples TRBV13 to TRBJ2-5, with TRBD2 identical over 7 bases. This CDR3 comprises 14 residues. V dropped 6 bases and J dropped 5; count of bases not matched to a gene: 9. Germline CDR1 and CDR2: PRHDT and FYEKMQ (reference sequence). The CDR3 loop reads CASSSGLVRETQYF. CDR3 in DNA: TGTGCCAGCAGTTCAGGACTAGTTCGGGAGACCCAGTACTTC. The variable domain in full, with the rest retrieved from reference TRBV13 and TRBJ2-5, is AAGVIQSPRHLIKEKRETATLKCYPIPRHDTVYWYQQGPGQDPQFLISFYEKMQSDKGSIPDRFSAQQFSDYHSELNMSSLELGDSALYFCASSSGLVRETQYFGPGTRLLVL.

The chain uses TRBV6-5 and TRBJ2-2; D not certain. CDR1 is MNHEY and CDR2 is SVGAGI in the germline V gene. This CDR3 contains 13 residues. V was trimmed by 6 bases and J by 1 base, leaving 6 bases between them. Here the CDR3 DNA reads TGTGCCAGCAGCGGCCAGAACACCGGGGAGCTGTTTTTT. It is translated as CASSGQNTGELFF.

The V call is TRBV13, the J call TRBJ2-2; D is undetermined. The CDR3 runs to 12 residues. V dropped 1 base and J dropped 8 bases, with 5 bases sitting between them. CDR1 and CDR2 from the germline V gene are PRHDT and FYEKMQ (reference sequence). The DNA of the CDR3 is TGTGCCAGCAGCTTAGCCGCTGGGGAGCTGTTTTTT. Translation: CASSLAAGELFF.

V gene TRBV11-3 combines with J gene TRBJ1-2; TRBD1 matches 10 bases. This CDR3 comprises 14 residues. V trimming: 5 bases; J trimming: 6 bases; junction bases outside the gene matches: 6. From germline, CDR1 is SGHNT and CDR2 YENEEA. The CDR3 nucleotides read TGTGCCAGCAGCCGACCGGGACAGGGGAATGGCTACACCTTC. It yields the protein CASSRPGQGNGYTF. The variable domain in full, with the rest retrieved from reference TRBV11-3 and TRBJ1-2, is EAGVVQSPRYKIIEKKQPVAFWCNPISGHNTLYWYLQNLGQGPELLIRYENEEAVDDSQLPKDRFSAERLKGVDSTLKIQPAELGDSAVYLCASSRPGQGNGYTFGSGTRLTVV.

The rearrangement links TRBV19 to TRBJ2-3; the match to TRBD2 covers 13 bases. This CDR3 comprises 16 residues. The junction had 7 bases not matched to a gene; V was cut back by 5 bases and J by 5 bases. CDR1 and CDR2 from the germline V gene are LNHDA and SQIVND (reference sequence). In DNA form, the CDR3 reads TGTGCCAGTAGTCCCCGACTAGCGGGAGGTATAGATACGCAGTATTTT. This sequence encodes CASSPRLAGGIDTQYF.

This clone was seen a handful of times. This chain links TRBV29-1 with TRBJ2-1; possible D gene TRBD2, 6 bases. Germline assignment: CDR1 SQVTM and CDR2 ANQGSEA. The CDR3 has 16 residues. Trimming stripped 1 base from V and 0 bases from J, with 13 bases between. CDR3 bases: TGCAGCGTTGAAGGGGGACGGGACTTCTCCTACAATGAGCAGTTCTTC. Translated: CSVEGGRDFSYNEQFF.

J is TRBJ1-1 and V is TRBV6-5; no definite D call. The CDR3 length is 12 residues. Germline V lookup: CDR1 MNHEY, CDR2 SVGAGI. V lost 7 bases and J lost 0, with 6 bases in between. The CDR3: CASNKMNTEAFF. CDR3 nucleotide sequence: TGTGCCAGCAACAAAATGAACACTGAAGCTTTCTTT.

This chain connects TRBV20-1 to TRBJ2-5, with 10 nucleotides matching TRBD2. The CDR3 is made up of 18 amino acids. With 3 bases clipped from V and 0 bases from J, the junction kept 13 bases outside the gene matches. Germline CDR1 reads DFQATT; CDR2 reads SNEGSKA (reference sequence). The CDR3 coding sequence is TGCAGTGCTAGTGTTGGGCTAGCGGGAGATCTCTACCAAGAGACCCAGTACTTC. Translation gives CSASVGLAGDLYQETQYF.

The V call is TRBV5-1, the J call TRBJ1-1, with 7 bases that match TRBD1. The CDR3 is made up of 13 amino acids. V trimming: 1 base; J trimming: 6 bases; junction bases outside the gene matches: 3. Germline V gene data show CDR1 as SGHRS and CDR2 as YFSETQ. CDR3 amino acids: CASSLSGQAEAFF. Written as DNA, the CDR3 is TGCGCCAGCAGCTTGTCTGGACAGGCTGAAGCTTTCTTT. Looking up the rest from reference TRBV5-1 and TRBJ1-1 gives the full variable domain: KAGVTQTPRYLIKTRGQQVTLSCSPISGHRSVSWYQQTPGQGLQFLFEYFSETQRNKGNFPGRFSGRQFSNSRSEMNVSTLELGDSALYLCASSLSGQAEAFFGQGTRLTVV.

The chain links TRBV7-9 to TRBJ1-2; tentative D call: TRBD1 (6 bases). Germline-derived CDR1 and CDR2 are SEHNR and FQNEAQ (reference sequence). The CDR3 length is 15 residues. The V end lost 4 bases, the J end lost 5 bases, and 17 bases lay between the germline ends. Here the CDR3 DNA reads TGTGCCAGCAGCTCAACCGGGGGCCGGGGGTATGGCTACACCTTC. Translation: CASSSTGGRGYGYTF.

The V and J genes are TRBV9 and TRBJ1-2; D gene unclear. The CDR3 extends over 10 amino acids. V was clipped by 5 bases and J by 8 bases, with 7 bases between them. Germline-derived CDR1 and CDR2 are SGDLS and YYNGEE. DNA for the CDR3: TGTGCCAGCAGGAGGGTAGGCTACACCTTC. This translates into CASRRVGYTF.

This sequence joins TRBV19 and TRBJ1-5, with D hard to call. The CDR3 contains 16 residues. The V and J ends lost 5 bases and 4 bases respectively, with 18 bases between them. Germline V gene lookup returns CDR1 LNHDA and CDR2 SQIVND (reference sequence). The CDR3 DNA sequence: TGTGCCAGTAGTGATCCGAGGACGTCGAGAAATCAGCCCCAGCATTTT. Its translation is CASSDPRTSRNQPQHF.